This T cell receptor (beta chain) originates from a study of siplizumab effects on memory and regulatory T cells (dated 2019 in TCRdb). In the study overall: The study examined how the anti-CD2 antibody siplizumab affects alloreactive T-cell subsets in allogeneic mixed lymphocyte reactions built from human PBMCs. Results and caveats for the whole study, not just this receptor: Because sequences below about 10^-5 frequency were poorly captured, only a minor fraction of alloreactive clones could be mapped to unstimulated subsets. Greater diversity appeared to be present in unstimulated naive T cells than in memory T cells, and a substantial contribution to the alloresponse seemed to be made by naive cells. Roughly 75-97% of proliferating CD4+ or CD8+ clones could not be assigned a naive or memory phenotype. The cumulative frequency of alloreactive sequences traceable to unstimulated CD4+ memory T cells was significantly reduced by siplizumab. No functional confirmation was obtained for the suppressive function of proliferating Tregs from siplizumab cultures. Among mappable alloreactive CD4+ clones, an average Treg-derived fraction of about 69% was observed with siplizumab, compared with about 25% in control reactions.

In addition, sequencing in three donor pairs included unstimulated CD8+ effector memory subsets alongside CD4+ naive, CD8+ naive, CD8+ TEMRA and CD4+ memory subsets. Sorted unstimulated T cells and proliferating T cells recovered from mixed lymphocyte reactions underwent TCRbeta CDR3 sequencing. Fresh whole blood from fewer than 11 HLA-typed healthy donors served as the source for isolating PBMCs. The library was produced with the immunoSEQ multiplex PCR assay. The deep sequencing platform assayed some 98,000 TCR templates per sample. Genomic DNA extracted from sorted T cells was used for TCRbeta CDR3 sequencing. The authors' analysis ran thus. The R programming language was used for the clonal analysis of the TCRbeta CDR3 data. Unstimulated samples were compared with post-reaction CFSE-low samples to define alloreactive CD4+ and CD8+ clones. By matching sequences to the repertoires of sorted unstimulated Treg and non-Treg cells, each alloreactive CD4+ clone was assigned a regulatory or non-regulatory origin. Sourced from immuneACCESS, this table was stored by TCRdb with only in-frame sequences that have V and J called. A share of the clones is absent; for the studies checked, an unresolved V gene accounts for under half, and the remainder has no known explanation. V, J and clone size are those of that table, while D and trimming were read from the DNA. A total of about 56,000 clones appear in this sample, around 97% of them only once. The top ten hold roughly 0.99% of the sample.

For this clone: Its target antigen remains unknown. The junction departs from germline at one end; a sequencing error may be responsible.

The sample taken for sequencing was naive CD8+ T cells sorted from blood. This sample's cell subset or site label indicates: unstimulated naive T cells. The sequence was obtained from a human donor in good health.

Here is the DNA: TGTGCCAGCAGCGCCGATAACGGGAGAATGATCTTC. This is translated as CASSADNGRMIF. Rearrangement joined TRBV9 to TRBJ2-1, with a weak D call of TRBD2 (6 bases match). The germline V gene encodes CDR1 SGDLS and CDR2 YYNGEE. Reading from cysteine to phenylalanine, the CDR3 counts 12 amino acids. Only the CDR3 DNA is retained, 36 bases long and in frame from the first base.